This T cell receptor beta chain derives from a study of T cell repertoires in ileal Crohn's disease (dated by TCRdb to about 2019). With respect to the entire study: Median disease duration was around 7.9 years, and 35% of patients were identified as active smokers at the time of surgery. Endoscopic postoperative recurrence was defined by a Rutgeerts score above i0. Roughly half of the patients were given postoperative therapy, with around eleven receiving thiopurines and fewer than 20 receiving anti-TNF agents. A total of roughly 170 mucosal samples from roughly 50 patients were sequenced, with samples obtained at several locations on the surgical specimen and at postoperative endoscopy. TCR repertoire analysis was done in 55 to 70 Crohn's disease patients from a prospective multicentre cohort. Running in parallel with the study was a multicentre cohort set up to find predictors of early endoscopic recurrence following ileocolonic resection. Surgery was performed for a complication in all patients, with stricturing disease in approximately 60% and penetrating disease in roughly 39%.

The germline V gene gives CDR1 as SGDLS and CDR2 as YYNGEE. V is cut by 4 bases and J by 4 bases, and the space between the germline ends is 23 bases. The CDR3 covers 17 residues, taking in both the cysteine and the phenylalanine. Kept here is only the CDR3 DNA, which spans 51 bases and is read in frame from base 1. This clone has only a few counts. Its antigen target is currently unknown. Base qualities were left out, and no much larger clone turns up one base away. The study at large found these results: Only a subgroup of patients, of unstated size, had mucosal CD4 and CD8 T cells sorted and sequenced. Compared with non-smokers, patients who were active smokers at surgery showed a significantly higher proportion of clonal expansions (25.9% vs 17.9%, p=0.02). Compared with CD4 T cells, sorted CD8 T cells held more high-frequency clones, which suggests that the mucosal expansions were mostly CD8. Higher percentages of high-frequency clones at the time of surgery were linked to endoscopic recurrence, and every patient with clonality above 26.8% (18/57) had recurrence.

For commercial TCRB immunosequencing, five hundred nanograms of biopsy DNA were submitted for each sample. Adaptive Biotechnology amplified the CDR3 regions from genomic DNA with a two-step multiplex PCR designed to control amplification bias. In the first PCR, primers covered every V and J gene segment, and in the second PCR, barcodes and Illumina adapters were added. CDR3 libraries were sequenced using an Illumina instrument. Concerning the study's data processing: Vendor-provided pipelines were combined with custom analysis of raw data in R/Bioconductor under R version 3.3.0. Clonality, ranging from 0 to 1, was calculated as the inverse of the normalised Shannon entropy of all productive clones. High-frequency clones were defined as the repertoire share of the top 100 clones, retaining only clones passing a 95% confidence test. Repertoire diversity was measured with the Simpson index, and overlap between samples was measured with the Morisita-Horn index. What TCRdb holds here is the immuneACCESS table cut down to in-frame rearrangements. Part of the clones is not present; checked against another copy, under half of the missing clones reflect an unresolved V gene, and the others are unexplained. That table gives V, J and clone size, and the DNA gave D and trimming. Counted in this sample were about 15,000 clones; about 60% of them appeared once. The ten largest clonotypes hold 5% to 7% of the sample.

To be eligible, patients had to be adults with ileal or ileocolonic Crohn's disease and an indication for ileocolonic resection. Before DNA extraction, whole ileal mucosal biopsies were kept frozen at -80 degrees C. Genomic DNA was isolated from frozen whole biopsies using a TRizol-based method, and the DNA was quantified with a NanoDrop 2000 spectrophotometer. The clonotype comes from an adult with Crohn's disease. The chain is assembled from TRBV9 and TRBJ1-2; the D gene assignment is ambiguous. The sample consisted of ileal tissue. The base sequence is TGTGCCAGCAGCTCGGTTCCGGGTCCTCTTTCCCTCTATGGCTACACCTTC. This sequence encodes CASSSVPGPLSLYGYTF.